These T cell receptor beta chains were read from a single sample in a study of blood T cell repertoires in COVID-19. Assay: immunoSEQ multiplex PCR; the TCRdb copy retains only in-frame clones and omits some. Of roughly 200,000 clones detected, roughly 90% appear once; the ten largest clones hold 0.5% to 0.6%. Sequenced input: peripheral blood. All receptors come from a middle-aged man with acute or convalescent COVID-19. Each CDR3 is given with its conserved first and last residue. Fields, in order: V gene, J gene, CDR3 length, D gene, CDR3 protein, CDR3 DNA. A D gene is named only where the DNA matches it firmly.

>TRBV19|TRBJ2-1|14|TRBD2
CASALAEVNNEQFF
TGTGCCAGTGCCCTAGCGGAGGTTAACAATGAGCAGTTCTTC
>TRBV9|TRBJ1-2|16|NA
CASSPGLDPRGYGYTF
TGTGCCAGCAGCCCAGGACTCGACCCCAGAGGCTATGGCTACACCTTC
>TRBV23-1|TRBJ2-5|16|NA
CASSQQRQWYQETQYF
TGCGCCAGCAGTCAACAGAGACAATGGTACCAAGAGACCCAGTACTTC
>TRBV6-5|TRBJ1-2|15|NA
CASSYSTTGYYGYTF
TGTGCCAGCAGTTACTCGACGACAGGTTACTATGGCTACACCTTC
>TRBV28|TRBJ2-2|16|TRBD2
CASSYGLAGGGGELFF
TGTGCCAGCAGTTACGGACTAGCGGGAGGGGGCGGGGAGCTGTTTTTT
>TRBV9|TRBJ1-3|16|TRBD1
CASSADEGAYGNTIYF
TGTGCCAGCAGCGCGGATGAGGGGGCTTATGGAAACACCATATATTTT
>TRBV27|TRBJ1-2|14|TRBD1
CASSPVGGFYGYTF
TGTGCCAGCAGCCCGGTAGGGGGCTTTTATGGCTACACCTTC
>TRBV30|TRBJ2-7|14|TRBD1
CAWSRTGKEYEQYF
TGTGCCTGGAGTAGGACAGGGAAAGAATACGAGCAGTACTTC
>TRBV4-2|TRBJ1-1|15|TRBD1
CASSQPDRGQVEAFF
TGTGCCAGCAGCCAGCCGGACAGGGGGCAAGTTGAAGCTTTCTTT
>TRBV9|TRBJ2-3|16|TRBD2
CASSALHGRQTDTQYF
TGTGCCAGCAGCGCCCTGCACGGGAGGCAGACAGATACGCAGTATTTT
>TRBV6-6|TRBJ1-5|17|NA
CASSPTLETKSNQPQHF
TGTGCCAGCAGTCCAACCTTGGAGACGAAATCAAATCAGCCCCAGCATTTT
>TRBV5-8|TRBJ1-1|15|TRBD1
CASSHRDRVNTEAFF
TGTGCCAGCAGCCATAGGGACAGAGTGAACACTGAAGCTTTCTTT
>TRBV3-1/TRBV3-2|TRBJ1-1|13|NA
CASSQEHRDEAFF
TGTGCCAGCAGCCAAGAACACCGTGATGAAGCTTTCTTT
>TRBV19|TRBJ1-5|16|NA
CASSIKSVYSNQPQHF
TGTGCCAGTAGTATCAAATCGGTTTATAGCAATCAGCCCCAGCATTTT